Described below is a single T cell receptor (beta chain) sequence and its context. Its antigen is unknown. Base qualities are not provided; no much larger clone lies one nucleotide away. Collaborating institutions collected whole blood in K2EDTA tubes following their own protocols. Collaborator samples were shipped for TCRbeta analysis as frozen whole blood, isolated PBMCs, or DNA extracted from either sample type. The data stem from a study of blood T cell repertoires in COVID-19 (dated by TCRdb to 2019 to 2021). Describing the broader study: Collaborator samples came from the United States, Italy and Spain and covered acute and convalescent phases of COVID-19. The repertoires were released in a freely available public database meant as a resource for research on the immune response to SARS-CoV-2. Sample metadata almost always included a de-identified subject ID, COVID-19 status, age in years and sex. Samples came from the ongoing ImmuneRACE study (first 160 participants) plus 1,254 subjects from 6 global collaborators. The material from the prospective study consisted of cDNA or gDNA derived from T cells, B-cell-depleted T cells, or PBMCs. The dataset comprised deeply sampled blood TCRbeta repertoires from subjects exposed to, actively infected with, or recovered from COVID-19. Where available, HLA class I and class II types were taken from metadata supplied by the sample provider and were not determined by assay-based typing.

TCRbeta CDR3 regions were amplified from genomic DNA by means of the immunoSEQ Assay, a bias-controlled multiplex PCR. Concerning the study's data processing: The number of nucleated cells in each sample was estimated from the amplification of reference gene primers within the assay. Sequence reads were collapsed and filtered to measure the absolute abundance of every unique TCRbeta CDR3 rearrangement. For each sample, productive Simpson clonality was calculated by taking the square root of Simpson's diversity index across productive rearrangements. TCRdb took over this immuneACCESS table, retaining in-frame rearrangements with V and J assigned. Such tables are incomplete; in checked studies, under half of the missing clones stem from an unresolved V gene, and the remainder is unexplained. The V and J calls and the clone size are those of that table, but D and trimming were determined from the DNA. Within this sample are about 380,000 clones, with roughly 77% of them counted one time only. The ten most abundant clones make up under 1.2% of the sample.

Beyond this particular receptor, the publication reports: The quantity of clinical and demographic metadata differed by source and by participant and was supplied without curation.

The junction carries 9 bases between V and J, which are trimmed by 1 base and 8 bases respectively. CDR1 and CDR2 were assigned from the germline V gene (reference sequence) as SGHNT and YYREEE. Taken from cysteine to phenylalanine, the CDR3 has 12 residues. The only DNA kept is the CDR3, 36 bases in frame from the first base. Here the chain combines TRBV5-4 and TRBJ1-2; TRBD1 might be the D gene, on 6 matching bases. The clonotype originates from a human donor with acute or convalescent COVID-19. The donor label of this sample is uncertain. The specimen sequenced was peripheral blood. The nucleotides are TGTGCCAGCAGCTTGAGGGGGGGCGGCTACACCTTC. Its translation reads: CASSLRGGGYTF.